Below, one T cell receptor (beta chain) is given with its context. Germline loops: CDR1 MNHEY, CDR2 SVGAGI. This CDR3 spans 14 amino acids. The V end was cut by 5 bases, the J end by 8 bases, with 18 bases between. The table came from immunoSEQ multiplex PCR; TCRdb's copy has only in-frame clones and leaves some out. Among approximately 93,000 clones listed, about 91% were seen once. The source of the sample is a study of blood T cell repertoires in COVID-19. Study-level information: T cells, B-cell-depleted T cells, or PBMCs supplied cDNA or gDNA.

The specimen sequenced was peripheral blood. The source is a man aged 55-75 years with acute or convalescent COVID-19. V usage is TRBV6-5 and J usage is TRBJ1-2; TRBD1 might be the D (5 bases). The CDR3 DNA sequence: TGTGCCAGCAGTAATTCGGGGGAGGAGAAGGGCTACACCTTC. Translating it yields CASSNSGEEKGYTF.